What follows are 2 T cell receptor beta chains derived from one specimen sequenced in a study of blood T cell repertoires in COVID-19. Sequenced by immunoSEQ multiplex PCR; TCRdb stores in-frame clones only, minus some. Among over 70,000 clones listed, approximately 80% were seen once. The sequenced material came from peripheral blood. Receptors were obtained from a man in his sixties or seventies with COVID-19, enrolled during active disease.

Here the CDR3 reads CASSPAATVYEQYF. The CDR3 DNA reads TGTGCCAGCAGTCCAGCCGCGACAGTCTACGAGCAGTACTTC. The J gene is TRBJ2-7, the V gene TRBV5-5, with a possible D match to TRBD1 (5 bases). Germline V gene lookup returns CDR1 SGHKS and CDR2 YYEKEE (reference sequence). The CDR3 runs to 14 residues. Deletions cut 5 bases from V and 3 bases from J, with 15 bases between. Together with reference TRBV5-5 and TRBJ2-7, the CDR3 gives the full variable domain: DAGVTQSPTHLIKTRGQQVTLRCSPISGHKSVSWYQQVLGQGPQFIFQYYEKEERGRGNFPDRFSARQFPNYSSELNVNALLLGDSALYLCASSPAATVYEQYFGPGTRLTVT.

The CDR3 DNA reads TGCAGCGTTAGGGACAGGTGGAACACCATATATTTT. It codes for CSVRDRWNTIYF. The chain joins TRBV29-1 to TRBJ1-3, with TRBD1 identical over 8 bases. The V gene end was trimmed by 5 bases and the J gene end by 7 bases; junction bases not matched to a gene: 4. Germline V gene lookup returns CDR1 SQVTM and CDR2 ANQGSEA. The CDR3 consists of 12 residues.